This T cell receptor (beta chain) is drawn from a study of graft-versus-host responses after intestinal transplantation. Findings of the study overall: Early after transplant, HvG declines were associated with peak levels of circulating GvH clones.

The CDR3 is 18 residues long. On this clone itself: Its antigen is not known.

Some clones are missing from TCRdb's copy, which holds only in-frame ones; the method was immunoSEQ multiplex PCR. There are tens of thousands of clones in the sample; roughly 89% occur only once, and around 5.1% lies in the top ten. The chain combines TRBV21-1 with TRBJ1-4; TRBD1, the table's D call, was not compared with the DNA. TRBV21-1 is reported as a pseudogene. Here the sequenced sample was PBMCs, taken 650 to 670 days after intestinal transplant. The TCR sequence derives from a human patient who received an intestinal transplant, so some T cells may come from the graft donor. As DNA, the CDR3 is TGTGCCAGCAGCAAAACCGACTTCGACAGGGCGATTAATGAAAAACTGTTTTTT. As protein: CASSKTDFDRAINEKLFF.